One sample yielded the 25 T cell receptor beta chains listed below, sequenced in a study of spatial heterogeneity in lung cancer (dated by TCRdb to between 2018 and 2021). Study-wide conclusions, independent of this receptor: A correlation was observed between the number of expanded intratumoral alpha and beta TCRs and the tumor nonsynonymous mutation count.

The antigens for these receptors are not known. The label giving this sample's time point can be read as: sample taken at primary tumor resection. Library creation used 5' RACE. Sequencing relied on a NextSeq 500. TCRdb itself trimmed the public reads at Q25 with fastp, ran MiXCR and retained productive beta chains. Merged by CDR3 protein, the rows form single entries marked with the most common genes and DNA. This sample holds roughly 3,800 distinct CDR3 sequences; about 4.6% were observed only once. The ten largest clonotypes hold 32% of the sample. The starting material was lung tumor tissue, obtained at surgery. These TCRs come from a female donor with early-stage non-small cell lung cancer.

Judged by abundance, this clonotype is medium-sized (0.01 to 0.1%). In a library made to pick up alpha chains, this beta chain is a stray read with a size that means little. The CDR3 sequence: CASSERAGMTDTQYF. For the CDR3, the DNA is TGTGCCAGCAGTGAAAGGGCAGGGATGACAGATACGCAGTATTTT. The chain couples TRBV6-1 to TRBJ2-3; D might be TRBD1 (5 bases). Germline values: CDR1 MNHNS, CDR2 SASEGT. The CDR3 consists of 15 residues. V shed 2 bases and J shed 3 bases, with 12 bases lying between them.

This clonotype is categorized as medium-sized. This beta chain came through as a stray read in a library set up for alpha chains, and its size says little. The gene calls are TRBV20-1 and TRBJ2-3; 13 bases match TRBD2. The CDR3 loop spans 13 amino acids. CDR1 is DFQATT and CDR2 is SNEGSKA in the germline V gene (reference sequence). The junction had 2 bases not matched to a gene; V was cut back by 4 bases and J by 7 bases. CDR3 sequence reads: CSAIGTSGNTQYF. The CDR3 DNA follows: TGCAGTGCTATAGGGACTAGCGGGAATACGCAGTATTTT.

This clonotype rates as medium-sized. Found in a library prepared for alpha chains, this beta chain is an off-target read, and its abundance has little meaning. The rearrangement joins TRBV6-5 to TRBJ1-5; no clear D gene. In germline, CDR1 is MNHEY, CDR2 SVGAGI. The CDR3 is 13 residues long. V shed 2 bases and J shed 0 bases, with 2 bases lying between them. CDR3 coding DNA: TGTGCCAGCAGTTACAGTAGCAATCAGCCCCAGCATTTT. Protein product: CASSYSSNQPQHF.

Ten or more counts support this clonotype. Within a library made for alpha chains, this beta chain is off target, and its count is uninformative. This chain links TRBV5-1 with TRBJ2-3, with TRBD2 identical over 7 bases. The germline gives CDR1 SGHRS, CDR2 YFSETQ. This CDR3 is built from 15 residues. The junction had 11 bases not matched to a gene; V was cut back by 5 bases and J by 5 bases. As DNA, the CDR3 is TGCGCCAGCAGTTGGGGGTCGCGGGGGAGAGATACGCAGTATTTT. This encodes CASSWGSRGRDTQYF.

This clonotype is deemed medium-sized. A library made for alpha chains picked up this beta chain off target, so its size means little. CDR3 in DNA: TGTGCCAGCAGCCCCCGGGTGGGTACGCAGTATTTT. Protein product: CASSPRVGTQYF. The V and J genes are TRBV7-2 and TRBJ2-3; D uncertain. CDR1 is SGHTA and CDR2 is FQGNSA in the germline V gene. The CDR3 has 12 residues. Trimming removed 5 bases from V and 8 bases from J, with 11 bases in between.

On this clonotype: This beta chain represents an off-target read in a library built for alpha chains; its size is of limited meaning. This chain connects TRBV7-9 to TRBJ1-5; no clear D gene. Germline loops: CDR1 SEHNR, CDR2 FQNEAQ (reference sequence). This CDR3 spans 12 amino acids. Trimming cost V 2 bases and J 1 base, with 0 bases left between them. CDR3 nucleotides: TGTGCCAGCAGCTTAAGCAATCAGCCCCAGCATTTT. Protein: CASSLSNQPQHF.

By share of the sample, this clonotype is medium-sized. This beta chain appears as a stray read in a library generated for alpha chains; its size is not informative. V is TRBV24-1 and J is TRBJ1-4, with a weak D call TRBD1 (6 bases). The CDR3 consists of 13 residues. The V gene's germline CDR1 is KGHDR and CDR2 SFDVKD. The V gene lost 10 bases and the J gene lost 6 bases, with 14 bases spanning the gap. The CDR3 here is CATSGTNDEKLFF. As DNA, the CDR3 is TGTGCCACTTCCGGGACAAATGATGAAAAACTGTTTTTT.

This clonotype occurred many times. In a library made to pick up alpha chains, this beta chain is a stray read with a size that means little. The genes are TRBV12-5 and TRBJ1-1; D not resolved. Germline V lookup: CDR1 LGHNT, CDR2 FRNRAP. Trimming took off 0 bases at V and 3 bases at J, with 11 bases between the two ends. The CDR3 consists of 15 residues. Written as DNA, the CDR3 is TGTGCTAGTGGTTTGGTAGTCACCGGTGACACTGAAGCTTTCTTT. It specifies CASGLVVTGDTEAFF.

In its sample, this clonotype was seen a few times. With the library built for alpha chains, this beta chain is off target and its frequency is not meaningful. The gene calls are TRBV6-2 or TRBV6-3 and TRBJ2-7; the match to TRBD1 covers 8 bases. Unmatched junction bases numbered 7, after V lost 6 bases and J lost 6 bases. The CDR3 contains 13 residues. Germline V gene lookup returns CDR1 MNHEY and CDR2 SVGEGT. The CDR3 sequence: CASRGDRMGEQYV. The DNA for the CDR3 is TGTGCCAGCAGGGGGGACAGGATGGGCGAGCAGTACGTC.

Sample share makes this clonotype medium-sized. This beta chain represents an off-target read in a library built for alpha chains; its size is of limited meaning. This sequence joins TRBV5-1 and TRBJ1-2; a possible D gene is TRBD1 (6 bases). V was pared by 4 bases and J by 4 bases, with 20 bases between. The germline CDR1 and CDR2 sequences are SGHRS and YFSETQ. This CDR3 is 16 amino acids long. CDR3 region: CASSPAGGPGSYGYTF. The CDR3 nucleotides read TGCGCCAGCAGCCCCGCTGGGGGCCCGGGAAGCTATGGCTACACCTTC.

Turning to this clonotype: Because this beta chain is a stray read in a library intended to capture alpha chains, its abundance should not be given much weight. The CDR3 loop reads CSACLTGPNQPQHF. CDR3 DNA sequence: TGCAGTGCTTGCCTGACAGGGCCCAATCAGCCCCAGCATTTT. V and J are TRBV20-1 and TRBJ1-5, with 7 bases lining up with TRBD1. The CDR3 loop spans 14 amino acids. V was pared by 5 bases and J by 3 bases, with 7 bases of the junction left unmatched. Germline V gene data show CDR1 as DFQATT and CDR2 as SNEGSKA (reference sequence).

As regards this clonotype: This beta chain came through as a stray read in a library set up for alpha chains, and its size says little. The DNA for the CDR3 is TGTGCCAGCAGGTCTCAAGAGACCCAGTACTTC. This translates into CASRSQETQYF. The chain links TRBV12-3 or TRBV12-4 to TRBJ2-5; D uncertain. The ends were cut back, 6 bases at V and 2 bases at J, with 4 bases in the middle. The CDR3 has 11 residues.

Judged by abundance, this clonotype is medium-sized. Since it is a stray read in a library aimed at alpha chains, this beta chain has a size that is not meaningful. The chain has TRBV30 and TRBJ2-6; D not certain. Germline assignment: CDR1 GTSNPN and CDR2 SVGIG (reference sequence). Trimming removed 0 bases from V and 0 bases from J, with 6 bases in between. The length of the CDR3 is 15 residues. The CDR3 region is CAWSVLGSGANVLTF. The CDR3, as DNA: TGTGCCTGGAGTGTACTGGGCTCTGGGGCCAACGTCCTGACTTTC.

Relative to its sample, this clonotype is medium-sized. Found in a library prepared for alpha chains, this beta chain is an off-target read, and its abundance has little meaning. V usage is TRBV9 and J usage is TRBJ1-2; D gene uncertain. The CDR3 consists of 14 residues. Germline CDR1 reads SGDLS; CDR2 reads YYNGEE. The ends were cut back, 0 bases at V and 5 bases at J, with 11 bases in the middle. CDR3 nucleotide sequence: TGTGCCAGCAGCGTAGACCGTAGTCAATATGGCTACACCTTC. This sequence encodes CASSVDRSQYGYTF. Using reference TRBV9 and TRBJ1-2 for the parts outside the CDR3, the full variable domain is DSGVTQTPKHLITATGQRVTLRCSPRSGDLSVYWYQQSLDQGLQFLIQYYNGEERAKGNILERFSAQQFPDLHSELNLSSLELGDSALYFCASSVDRSQYGYTFGSGTRLTVV.

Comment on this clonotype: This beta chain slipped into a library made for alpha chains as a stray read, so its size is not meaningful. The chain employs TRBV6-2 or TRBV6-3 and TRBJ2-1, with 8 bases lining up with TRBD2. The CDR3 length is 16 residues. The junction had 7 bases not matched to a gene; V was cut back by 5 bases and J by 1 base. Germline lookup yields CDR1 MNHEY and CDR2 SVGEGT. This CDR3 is CASSLLAEGSYNEQFF. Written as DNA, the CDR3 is TGTGCCAGCAGTCTACTAGCGGAGGGATCCTACAATGAGCAGTTCTTC.

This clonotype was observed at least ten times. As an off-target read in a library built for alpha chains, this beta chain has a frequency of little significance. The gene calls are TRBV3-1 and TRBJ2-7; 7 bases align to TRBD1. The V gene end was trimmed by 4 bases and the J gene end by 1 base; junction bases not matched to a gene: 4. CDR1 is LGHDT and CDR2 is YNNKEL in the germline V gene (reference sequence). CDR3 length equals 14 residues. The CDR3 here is CASSRLRGSYEQYF. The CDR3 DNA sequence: TGTGCCAGCAGCCGTCTCAGGGGGTCCTACGAGCAGTACTTC.

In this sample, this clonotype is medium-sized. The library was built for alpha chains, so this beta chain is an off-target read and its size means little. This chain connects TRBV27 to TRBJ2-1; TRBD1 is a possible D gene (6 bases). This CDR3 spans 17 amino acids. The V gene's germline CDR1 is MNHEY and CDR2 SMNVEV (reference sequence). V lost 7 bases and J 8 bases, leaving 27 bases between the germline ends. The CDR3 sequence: CASTAKGQLNKGDEQFF. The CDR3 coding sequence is TGTGCCAGCACTGCTAAGGGTCAGTTGAACAAGGGGGATGAGCAGTTCTTC.

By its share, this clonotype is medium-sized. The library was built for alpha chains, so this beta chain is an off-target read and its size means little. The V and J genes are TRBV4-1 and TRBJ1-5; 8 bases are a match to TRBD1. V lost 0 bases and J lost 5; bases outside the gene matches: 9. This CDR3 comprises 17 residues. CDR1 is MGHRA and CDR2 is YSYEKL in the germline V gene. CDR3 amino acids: CASSQDYGTGGDQPQHF. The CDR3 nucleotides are TGCGCCAGCAGCCAAGATTACGGCACAGGGGGGGATCAGCCCCAGCATTTT.

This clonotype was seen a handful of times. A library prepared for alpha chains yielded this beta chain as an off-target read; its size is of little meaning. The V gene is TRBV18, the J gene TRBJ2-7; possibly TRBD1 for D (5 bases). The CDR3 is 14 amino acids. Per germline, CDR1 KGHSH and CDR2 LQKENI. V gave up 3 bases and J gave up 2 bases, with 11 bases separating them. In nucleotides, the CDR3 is TGTGCCAGCTCACCCCGTCAGGGTACCTACGAGCAGTACTTC. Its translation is CASSPRQGTYEQYF.

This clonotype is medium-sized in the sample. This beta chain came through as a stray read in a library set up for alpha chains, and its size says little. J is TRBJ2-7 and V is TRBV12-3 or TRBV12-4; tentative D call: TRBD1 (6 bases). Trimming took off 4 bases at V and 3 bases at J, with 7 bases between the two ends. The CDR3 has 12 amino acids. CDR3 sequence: CASSSQGYEQYV. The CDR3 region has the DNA TGTGCCAGCAGTTCACAGGGCTACGAGCAGTACGTC.

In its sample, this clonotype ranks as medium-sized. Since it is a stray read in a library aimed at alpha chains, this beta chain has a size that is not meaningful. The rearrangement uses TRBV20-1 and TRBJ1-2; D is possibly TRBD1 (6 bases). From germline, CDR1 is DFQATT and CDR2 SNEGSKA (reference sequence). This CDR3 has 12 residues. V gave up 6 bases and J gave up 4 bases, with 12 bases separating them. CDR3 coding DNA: TGCAGTGCCCGAGGGGGGATCTATGGCTACACCTTC. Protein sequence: CSARGGIYGYTF.

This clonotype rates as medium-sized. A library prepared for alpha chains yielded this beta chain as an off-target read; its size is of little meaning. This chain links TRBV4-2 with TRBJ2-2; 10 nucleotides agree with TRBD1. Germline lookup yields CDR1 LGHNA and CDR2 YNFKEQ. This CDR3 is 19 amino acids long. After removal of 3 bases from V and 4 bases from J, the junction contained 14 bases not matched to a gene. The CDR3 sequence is CASSHLLRGTGDPTGELFF. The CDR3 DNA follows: TGTGCCAGCAGCCACCTCCTTAGGGGGACAGGGGACCCCACCGGGGAGCTGTTTTTT.

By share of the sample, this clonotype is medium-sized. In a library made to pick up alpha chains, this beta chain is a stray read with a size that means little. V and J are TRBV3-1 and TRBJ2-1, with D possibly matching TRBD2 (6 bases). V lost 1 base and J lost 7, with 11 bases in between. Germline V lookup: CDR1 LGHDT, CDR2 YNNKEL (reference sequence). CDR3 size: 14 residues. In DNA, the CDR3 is TGTGCCAGCAGCCAAGTGGGGGGTCGGAATGAGCAGTTCTTC. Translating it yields CASSQVGGRNEQFF.

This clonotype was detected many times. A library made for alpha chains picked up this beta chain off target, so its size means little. The CDR3 sequence: CASSFTSGTDTQYF. The CDR3 DNA reads TGCGCCAGCAGCTTTACTAGCGGCACAGATACGCAGTATTTT. The chain employs TRBV5-1 and TRBJ2-3; 7 nucleotides match TRBD2. The CDR3 has 14 amino acids. The V gene end was trimmed by 2 bases and the J gene end by 1 base; junction bases not matched to a gene: 1. Germline V lookup: CDR1 SGHRS, CDR2 YFSETQ.

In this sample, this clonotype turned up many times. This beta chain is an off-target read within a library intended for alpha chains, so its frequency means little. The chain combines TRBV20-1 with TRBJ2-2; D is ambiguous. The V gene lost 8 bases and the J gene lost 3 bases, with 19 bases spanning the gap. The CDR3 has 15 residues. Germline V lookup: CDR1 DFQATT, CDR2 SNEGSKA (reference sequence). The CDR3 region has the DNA TGCAGTTCCCTGGCTCGAGGATGGGACACCGGGGAGCTGTTTTTT. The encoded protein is CSSLARGWDTGELFF.